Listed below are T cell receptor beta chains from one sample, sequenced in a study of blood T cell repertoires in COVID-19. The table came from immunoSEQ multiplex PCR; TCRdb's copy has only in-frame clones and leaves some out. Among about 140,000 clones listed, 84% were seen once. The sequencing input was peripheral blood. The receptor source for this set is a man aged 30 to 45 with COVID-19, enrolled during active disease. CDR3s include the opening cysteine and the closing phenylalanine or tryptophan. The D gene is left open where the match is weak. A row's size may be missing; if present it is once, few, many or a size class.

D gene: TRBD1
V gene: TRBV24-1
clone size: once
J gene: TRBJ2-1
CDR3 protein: CATSDPSYRGPTNNEQFF
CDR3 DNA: TGTGCCACCAGTGATCCGAGCTACAGGGGCCCGACTAACAATGAGCAGTTCTTC

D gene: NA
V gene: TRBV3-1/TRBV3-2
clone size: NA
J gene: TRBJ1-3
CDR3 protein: CATRWCTYSGNTIYF
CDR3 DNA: TGTGCCACCCGGTGGTGCACCTACTCTGGAAACACCATATATTTT

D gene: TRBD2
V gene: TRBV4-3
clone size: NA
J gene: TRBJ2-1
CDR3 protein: CASSQDEGSGRYSYNEQFF
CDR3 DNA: TGCGCCAGCAGCCAAGATGAAGGTAGCGGGAGGTACTCCTACAATGAGCAGTTCTTC

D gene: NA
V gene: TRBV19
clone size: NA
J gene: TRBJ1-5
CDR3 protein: CASSIDLWGGQHF
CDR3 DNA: TGTGCCAGTAGTATAGATCTCTGGGGCGGTCAGCATTTT

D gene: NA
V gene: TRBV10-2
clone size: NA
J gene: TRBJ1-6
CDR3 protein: CASRSGLSYNSPLHF
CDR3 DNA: TGCGCCAGCAGGTCAGGCCTCTCCTATAATTCACCCCTCCACTTT

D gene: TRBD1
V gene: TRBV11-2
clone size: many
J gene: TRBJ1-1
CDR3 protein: CASSPGGQSRTEAFF
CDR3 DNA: TGTGCCAGCAGCCCCGGGGGACAGTCGAGAACTGAAGCTTTCTTT

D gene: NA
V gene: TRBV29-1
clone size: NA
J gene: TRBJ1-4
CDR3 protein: CSVDGATNEKLFF
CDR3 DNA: TGCAGCGTTGACGGGGCAACTAATGAAAAACTGTTTTTT

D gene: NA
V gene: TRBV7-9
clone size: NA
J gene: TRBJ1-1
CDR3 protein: CASSQLGVEAFF
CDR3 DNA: TGTGCCAGCAGCCAGTTGGGCGTTGAAGCTTTCTTT

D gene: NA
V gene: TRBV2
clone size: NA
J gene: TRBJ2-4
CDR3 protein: CASRDPTMTQDIQYF
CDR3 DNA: TGTGCCAGCAGGGACCCGACTATGACCCAGGACATTCAGTACTTC

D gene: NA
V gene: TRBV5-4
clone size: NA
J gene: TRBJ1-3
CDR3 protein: CASNLGQTSHTIYF
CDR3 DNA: TGTGCCAGCAACCTCGGACAGACGAGCCACACCATATATTTT

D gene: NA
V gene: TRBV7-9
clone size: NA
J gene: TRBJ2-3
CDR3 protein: CASSQAPPGISTDTQYF
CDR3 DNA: TGTGCCAGCAGCCAGGCCCCCCCAGGGATCTCCACAGATACGCAGTATTTT

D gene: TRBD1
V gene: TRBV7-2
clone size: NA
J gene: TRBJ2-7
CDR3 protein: CASSLGPTGSSYEQYF
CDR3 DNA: TGTGCCAGCAGCTTAGGGCCGACAGGGAGCTCCTACGAGCAGTACTTC

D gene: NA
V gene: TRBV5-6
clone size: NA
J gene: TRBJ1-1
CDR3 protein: CASSRGTGNTEAFF
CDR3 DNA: TGTGCCAGCAGCCGCGGGACGGGGAACACTGAAGCTTTCTTT

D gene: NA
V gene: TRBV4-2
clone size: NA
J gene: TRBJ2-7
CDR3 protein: CASSQDERDGNEQYF
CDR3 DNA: TGTGCCAGCAGCCAAGATGAGAGGGATGGGAACGAGCAGTACTTC

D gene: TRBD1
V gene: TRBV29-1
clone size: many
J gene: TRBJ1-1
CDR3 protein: CSVEDRDRVGTEAFF
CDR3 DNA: TGCAGCGTTGAAGATCGGGACAGGGTCGGCACTGAAGCTTTCTTT

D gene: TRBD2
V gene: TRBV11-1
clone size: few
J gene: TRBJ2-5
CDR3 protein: CARVSGIPQETQYF
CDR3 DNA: TGTGCTAGGGTAAGCGGGATCCCCCAAGAGACCCAGTACTTC

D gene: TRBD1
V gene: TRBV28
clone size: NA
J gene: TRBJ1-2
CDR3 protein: CASRRTGEQRGYTF
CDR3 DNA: TGTGCCAGCAGAAGGACAGGGGAGCAGCGTGGCTACACCTTC

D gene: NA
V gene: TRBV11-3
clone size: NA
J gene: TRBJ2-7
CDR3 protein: CASSFSGEGYEQYF
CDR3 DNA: TGTGCCAGCAGCTTTTCGGGAGAGGGCTACGAGCAGTACTTC

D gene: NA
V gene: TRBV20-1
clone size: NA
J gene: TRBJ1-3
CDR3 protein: CSASGHSGNTIYF
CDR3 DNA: TGCAGTGCTAGTGGACACTCTGGAAACACCATATATTTT

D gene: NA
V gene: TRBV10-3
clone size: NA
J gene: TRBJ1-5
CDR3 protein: CAISEAGAVGNQPQHF
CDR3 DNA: TGTGCCATCAGTGAAGCGGGGGCGGTAGGCAATCAGCCCCAGCATTTT

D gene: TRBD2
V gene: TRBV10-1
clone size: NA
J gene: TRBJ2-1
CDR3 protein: CASSEPRTSGADEQFF
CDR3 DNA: TGCGCCAGCAGTGAGCCCCGGACTAGCGGAGCTGATGAGCAGTTCTTC

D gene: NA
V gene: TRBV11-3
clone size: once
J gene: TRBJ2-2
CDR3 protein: CASSWTANTGELFF
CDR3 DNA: TGTGCCAGCAGCTGGACAGCGAACACCGGGGAGCTGTTTTTT